The clone carrying this TCR beta chain appeared many times. Its antigen is as yet unknown. These data come from a study of human T cells and chemical hapten exposure. Per the germline V gene, CDR1 is KGHSH and CDR2 is LQKENI. V was pared by 2 bases and J by 5 bases, with 7 bases of the junction left unmatched. This CDR3 is 16 amino acids long. Study conclusions and caveats: Expanded TCRs were compared with controls, and the expanded TCRs formed significantly more large CDR3 similarity clusters. Higher patch test scores went with higher counts of PT1 expanded TCRs.

A single record per CDR3 protein comes from TCRdb applying MiXCR to the RACE reads. This table holds about 82,000 distinct CDR3 sequences, approximately 12% found once. Time point given: patch test 3, about 24 weeks after DPC sensitization. Sample treatment: therapeutic diphenylcyclopropenone sensitization with weekly scalp DPC. Prior to each patch test being applied, blood was drawn. The donor pool consisted of alopecia patients aged 18 to 70 years, considered suitable for DPC. J is TRBJ2-2 and V is TRBV18; 8 nucleotides agree with TRBD2. The receptor was derived from a woman aged 45-59 years with alopecia areata. Some clones in this sample may be carry-over from other donors' samples. Here the sequenced sample was whole blood, taken in connection with sensitization to the hapten diphenylcyclopropenone (DPC). The DNA for the CDR3 is TGTGCCAGCTCACCATTGCGGACTAGCACGACCGGGGAGCTGTTTTTT. Protein product: CASSPLRTSTTGELFF.